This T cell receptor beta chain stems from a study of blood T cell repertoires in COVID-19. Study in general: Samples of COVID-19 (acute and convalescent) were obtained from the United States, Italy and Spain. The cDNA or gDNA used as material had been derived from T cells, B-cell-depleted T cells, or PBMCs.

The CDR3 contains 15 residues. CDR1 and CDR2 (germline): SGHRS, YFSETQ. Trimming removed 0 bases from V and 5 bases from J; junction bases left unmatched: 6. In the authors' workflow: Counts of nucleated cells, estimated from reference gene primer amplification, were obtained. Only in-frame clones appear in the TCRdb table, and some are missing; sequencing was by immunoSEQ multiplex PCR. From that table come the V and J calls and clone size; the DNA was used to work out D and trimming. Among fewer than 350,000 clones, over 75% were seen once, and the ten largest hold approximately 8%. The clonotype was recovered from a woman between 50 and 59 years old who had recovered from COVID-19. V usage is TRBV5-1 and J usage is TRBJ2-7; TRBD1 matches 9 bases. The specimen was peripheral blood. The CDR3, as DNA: TGCGCCAGCAGCTTGGGGGACAGGGTTGCCCACGAGCAGTACTTC. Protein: CASSLGDRVAHEQYF.